The T cell receptor (beta chain) described here comes from a study of CD4+ T cells in melanoma. Overall study results and limits: A reported correlation linked neoantigen-specific CD4+ T cells to CD8+, macrophage and B cell function. Diverse differentiation states were reported for melanoma neoantigen-specific CD4+ T cells.

There are 13 residues in the CDR3. CDR1 is GTSNPN, CDR2 SVGIG, per germline (reference sequence). Trimming took 0 bases from V and 1 from J, leaving 4 bases between them. Some clones are missing from TCRdb's copy, which holds only in-frame ones; the method was immunoSEQ multiplex PCR. Of roughly 150,000 clones in the sample, approximately 91% were seen once. As to this clone: As yet, its antigen is unknown.

The receptor's source is a human donor with melanoma. The rearrangement uses TRBV30 and TRBJ1-5; D remains unclear. CDR3 region: CAWSVQSNQPQHF. The CDR3 DNA reads as TGTGCCTGGAGTGTACAGAGCAATCAGCCCCAGCATTTT. The entire variable domain, with the rest obtained from reference TRBV30 and TRBJ1-5, is as follows: SQTIHQWPATLVQPVGSPLSLECTVEGTSNPNLYWYRQAAGRGLQLLFYSVGIGQISSEVPQNLSASRPQDRQFILSSKKLLLSDSGFYLCAWSVQSNQPQHFGDGTRLSIL.